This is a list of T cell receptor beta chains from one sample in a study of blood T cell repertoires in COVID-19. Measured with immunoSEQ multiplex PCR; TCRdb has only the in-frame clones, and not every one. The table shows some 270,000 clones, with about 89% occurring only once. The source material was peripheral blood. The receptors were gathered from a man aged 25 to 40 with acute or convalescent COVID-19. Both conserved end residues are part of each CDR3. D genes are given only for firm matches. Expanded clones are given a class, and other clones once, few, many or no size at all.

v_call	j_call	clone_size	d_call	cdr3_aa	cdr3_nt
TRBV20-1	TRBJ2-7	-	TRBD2	CSARLAYEQYF	TGCAGTGCAAGACTAGCGTACGAGCAGTACTTC
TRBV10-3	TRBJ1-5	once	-	CAISERGQPQHF	TGCGCCATCAGTGAGCGGGGTCAGCCCCAGCATTTT
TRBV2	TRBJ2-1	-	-	CASKTGLSSYNEQFF	TGTGCCAGCAAAACAGGGCTGAGCTCCTACAATGAGCAGTTCTTC
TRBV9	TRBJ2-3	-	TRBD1	CASSVDWTGGEDTQYF	TGTGCCAGCAGCGTAGATTGGACAGGGGGCGAAGATACGCAGTATTTT
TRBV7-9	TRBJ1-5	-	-	CASSASEQPQHF	TGTGCCAGCAGCGCCTCCGAGCAGCCCCAGCATTTT
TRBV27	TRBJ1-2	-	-	CASRPLDSSYGYTF	TGTGCCAGCAGACCCCTCGACAGTTCCTATGGCTACACCTTC
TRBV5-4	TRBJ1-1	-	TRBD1	CASSPVTGGDTEAFF	TGTGCCAGCAGCCCCGTCACAGGGGGCGACACTGAAGCTTTCTTT
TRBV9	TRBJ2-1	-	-	CASSVGAGRYNEQFF	TGTGCCAGCAGCGTAGGGGCGGGACGCTACAATGAGCAGTTCTTC
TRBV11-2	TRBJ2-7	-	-	CASEASYEQYF	TGTGCCAGCGAGGCGTCCTACGAGCAGTACTTC
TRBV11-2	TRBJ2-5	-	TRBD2	CASSLGASGDQETQYF	TGTGCCAGCAGCTTAGGGGCTAGCGGGGATCAAGAGACCCAGTACTTC
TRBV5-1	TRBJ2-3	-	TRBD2	CASRGIAGGLTDTQYF	TGCGCCAGCAGGGGGATAGCGGGGGGACTCACAGATACGCAGTATTTT
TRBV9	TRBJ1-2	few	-	CASSVRPIDWGYTF	TGTGCCAGCAGCGTTAGGCCGATAGACTGGGGCTACACCTTC
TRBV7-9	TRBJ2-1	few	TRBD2	CASSLGGGPYNEQFF	TGTGCCAGCAGCTTGGGCGGGGGACCGTACAATGAGCAGTTCTTC
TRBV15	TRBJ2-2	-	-	CATSREGANVELFF	TGTGCCACCAGCAGAGAGGGGGCAAACGTGGAGCTGTTTTTT
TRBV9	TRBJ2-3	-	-	CASSPPLTDTQYF	TGTGCCAGCAGCCCCCCACTCACAGATACGCAGTATTTT